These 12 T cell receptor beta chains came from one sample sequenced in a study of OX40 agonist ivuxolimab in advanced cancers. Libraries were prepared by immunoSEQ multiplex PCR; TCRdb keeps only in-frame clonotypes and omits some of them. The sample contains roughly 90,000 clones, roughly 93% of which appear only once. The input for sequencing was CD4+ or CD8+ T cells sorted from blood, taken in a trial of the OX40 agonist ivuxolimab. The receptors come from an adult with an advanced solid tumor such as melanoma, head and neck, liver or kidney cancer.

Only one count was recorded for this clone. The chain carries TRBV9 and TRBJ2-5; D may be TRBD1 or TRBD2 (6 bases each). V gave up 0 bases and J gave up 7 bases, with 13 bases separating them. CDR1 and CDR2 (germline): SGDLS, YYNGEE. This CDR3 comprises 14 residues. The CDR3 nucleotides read TGTGCCAGCAGCGTAGTGGCTGAGGGGGGGACCCAGTACTTC. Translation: CASSVVAEGGTQYF.

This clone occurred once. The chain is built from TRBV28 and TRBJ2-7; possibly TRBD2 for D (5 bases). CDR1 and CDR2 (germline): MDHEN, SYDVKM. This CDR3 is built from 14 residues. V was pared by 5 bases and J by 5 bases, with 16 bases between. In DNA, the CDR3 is TGTGCCAGCAGTCCCTCGGGCCCGAGGGACGAGCAGTACTTC. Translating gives CASSPSGPRDEQYF.

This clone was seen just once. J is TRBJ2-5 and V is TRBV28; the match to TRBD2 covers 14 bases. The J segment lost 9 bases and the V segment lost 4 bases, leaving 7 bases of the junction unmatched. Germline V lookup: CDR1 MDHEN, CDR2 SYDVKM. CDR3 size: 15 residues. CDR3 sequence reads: CASSSQTSGRAAQYF. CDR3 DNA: TGTGCCAGCAGTTCCCAGACTAGCGGGAGGGCTGCCCAGTACTTC.

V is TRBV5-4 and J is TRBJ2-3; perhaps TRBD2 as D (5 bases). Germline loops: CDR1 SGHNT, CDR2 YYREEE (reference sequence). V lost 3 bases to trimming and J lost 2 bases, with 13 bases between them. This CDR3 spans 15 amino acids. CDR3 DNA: TGTGCCAGCAGCTCTGAACCCGGGATCACAGATACGCAGTATTTT. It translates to CASSSEPGITDTQYF.

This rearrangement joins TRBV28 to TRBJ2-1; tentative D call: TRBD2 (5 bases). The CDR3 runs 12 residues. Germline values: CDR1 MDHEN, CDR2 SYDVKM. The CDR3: CASGTGYNEQFF. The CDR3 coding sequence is TGTGCTTCAGGAACGGGATACAATGAGCAGTTCTTC.

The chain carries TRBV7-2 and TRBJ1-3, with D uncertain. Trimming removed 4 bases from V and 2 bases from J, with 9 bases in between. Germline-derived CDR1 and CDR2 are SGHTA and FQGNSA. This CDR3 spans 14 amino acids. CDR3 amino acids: CASSSLRAGNTIYF. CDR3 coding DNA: TGTGCCAGCAGCTCCCTGAGAGCTGGAAACACCATATATTTT. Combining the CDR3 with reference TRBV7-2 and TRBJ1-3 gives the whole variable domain GAGVSQSPSNKVTEKGKDVELRCDPISGHTALYWYRQSLGQGLEFLIYFQGNSAPDKSGLPSDRFSAERTGGSVSTLTIQRTQQEDSAVYLCASSSLRAGNTIYFGEGSWLTVV.

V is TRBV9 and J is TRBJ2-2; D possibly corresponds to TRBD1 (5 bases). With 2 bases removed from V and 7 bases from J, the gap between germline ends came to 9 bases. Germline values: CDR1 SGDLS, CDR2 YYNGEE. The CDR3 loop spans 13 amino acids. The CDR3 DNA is TGTGCCAGCAGCGTCCCAGGGAACGGGGAGCTGTTTTTT. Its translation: CASSVPGNGELFF.

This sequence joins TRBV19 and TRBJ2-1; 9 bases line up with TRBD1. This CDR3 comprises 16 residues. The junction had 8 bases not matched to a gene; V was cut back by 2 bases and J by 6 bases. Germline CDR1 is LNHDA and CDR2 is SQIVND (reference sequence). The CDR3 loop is CASSIHPGTGPNEQFF. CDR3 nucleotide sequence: TGTGCCAGTAGTATACATCCGGGGACAGGGCCCAATGAGCAGTTCTTC.

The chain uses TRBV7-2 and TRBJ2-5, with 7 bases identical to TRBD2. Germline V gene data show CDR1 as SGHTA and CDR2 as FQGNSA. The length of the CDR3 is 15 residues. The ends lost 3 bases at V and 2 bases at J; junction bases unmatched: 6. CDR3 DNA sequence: TGTGCCAGCAGCTTCCAGACTAGCACACAAGAGACCCAGTACTTC. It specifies CASSFQTSTQETQYF.

CDR3 DNA: TGTGCCAGCAGTTTGGGCCAGGCTGTGGGTGAGCAGTTCTTC. It codes for CASSLGQAVGEQFF. The chain has TRBV27 and TRBJ2-1; D remains unclear. The CDR3 runs 14 residues. Trimming stripped 3 bases from V and 9 bases from J, with 15 bases between. Germline V CDR1 and CDR2: MNHEY, SMNVEV (reference sequence).

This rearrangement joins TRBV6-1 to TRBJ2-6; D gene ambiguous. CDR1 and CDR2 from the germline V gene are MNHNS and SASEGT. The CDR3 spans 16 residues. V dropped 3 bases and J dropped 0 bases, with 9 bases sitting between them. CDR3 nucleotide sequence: TGTGCCAGCAGTGACGTGTACGGCTCTGGGGCCAACGTCCTGACTTTC. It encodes CASSDVYGSGANVLTF.

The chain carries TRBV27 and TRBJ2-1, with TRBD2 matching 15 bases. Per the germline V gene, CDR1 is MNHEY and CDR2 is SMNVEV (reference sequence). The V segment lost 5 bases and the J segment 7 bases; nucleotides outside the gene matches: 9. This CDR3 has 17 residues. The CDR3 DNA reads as TGTGCCAGCAGTCATCGAAGGACTAGCGGGAGGGGGAATGAGCAGTTCTTC. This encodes CASSHRRTSGRGNEQFF.